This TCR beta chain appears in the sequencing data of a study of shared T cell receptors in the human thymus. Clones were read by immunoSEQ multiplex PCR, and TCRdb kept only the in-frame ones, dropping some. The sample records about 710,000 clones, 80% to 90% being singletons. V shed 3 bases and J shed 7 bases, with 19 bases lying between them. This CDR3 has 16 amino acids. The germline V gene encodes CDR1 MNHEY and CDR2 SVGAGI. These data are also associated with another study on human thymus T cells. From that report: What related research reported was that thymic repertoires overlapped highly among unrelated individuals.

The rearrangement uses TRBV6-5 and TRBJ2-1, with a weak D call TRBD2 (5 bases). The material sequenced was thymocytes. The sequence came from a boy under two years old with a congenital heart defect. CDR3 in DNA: TGTGCCAGCAGTTATTCACCCAGGCTAGCCGGAAATGAGCAGTTCTTC. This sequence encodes CASSYSPRLAGNEQFF.